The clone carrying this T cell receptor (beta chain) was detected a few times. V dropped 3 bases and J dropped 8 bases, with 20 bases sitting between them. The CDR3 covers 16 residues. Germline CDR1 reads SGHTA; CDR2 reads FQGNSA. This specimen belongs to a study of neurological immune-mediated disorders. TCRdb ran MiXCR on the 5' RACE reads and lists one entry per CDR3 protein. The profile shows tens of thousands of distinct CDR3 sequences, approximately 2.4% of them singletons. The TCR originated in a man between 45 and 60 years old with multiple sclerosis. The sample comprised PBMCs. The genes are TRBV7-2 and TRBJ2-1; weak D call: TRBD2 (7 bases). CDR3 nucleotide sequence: TGTGCCAGCAGCTTTGAGCCGGCGGGGGCCGGCCATGAGCAGTTCTTC. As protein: CASSFEPAGAGHEQFF.